Included here is one T cell receptor (beta chain) sequence, with context. Repertoires were generated with immunoSEQ multiplex PCR, while TCRdb's copy carries only in-frame clones and drops some. The table has about 220,000 clones, around four fifths seen once. This sample stems from a study of blood T cell repertoires in COVID-19. Study as a whole: Whether acute or convalescent, the COVID-19 samples came from the United States, Italy and Spain.

The cohort comprised adults aged about 18 to 100 years residing in about two dozen US areas. Grouping used clinical history reported by participants in a survey and questionnaire. Contact with a PCR-confirmed or clinician-diagnosed COVID-19 case occurred within 2 weeks of entry. In germline, CDR1 is SGHRS, CDR2 YFSETQ. The V segment lost 3 bases and the J segment 7 bases; nucleotides outside the gene matches: 6. The CDR3 spans 14 residues. This chain joins TRBV5-1 and TRBJ2-1; 8 positions agree with TRBD1. This clonotype was obtained from a woman aged 40-49 years who had been exposed to COVID-19. Sequencing input: PBMCs or T cells enriched from blood (not recorded which). CDR3 nucleotide sequence: TGCGCCAGCAGCTCTCTGACAGGGGCTAATGAGCAGTTCTTC. This sequence encodes CASSSLTGANEQFF. The whole variable domain, remainder taken from reference TRBV5-1 and TRBJ2-1, is KAGVTQTPRYLIKTRGQQVTLSCSPISGHRSVSWYQQTPGQGLQFLFEYFSETQRNKGNFPGRFSGRQFSNSRSEMNVSTLELGDSALYLCASSSLTGANEQFFGPGTRLTVL.